The entry below describes one TCR beta chain. The CDR3 is 16 residues long. Germline assignment: CDR1 MNHEY and CDR2 SMNVEV (reference sequence). Losses at the gene ends were 5 bases for V and 2 bases for J; bases not matched to a gene: 4. These data belong to a study of blood T cell repertoires in COVID-19. Study summary: COVID-19 samples from acute and convalescent phases originated in the United States, Italy and Spain.

TCRdb's copy holds only in-frame clones and misses some; the assay was immunoSEQ multiplex PCR. The sample lists tens of thousands of clones; 88% were seen once. Sequencing was performed on peripheral blood. The chain joins TRBV27 to TRBJ2-2; TRBD2 matches 11 bases. This receptor was identified in a woman aged 65 to 85 with active COVID-19. CDR3 region: CASSPLAGGNTGELFF. The CDR3 DNA reads as TGTGCCAGCAGTCCGCTAGCGGGGGGTAACACCGGGGAGCTGTTTTTT.